A selection of T cell receptor beta chains follows, all from one sample in a study of siplizumab effects on memory and regulatory T cells. Sequencing was performed with immunoSEQ multiplex PCR; in TCRdb, only in-frame clones are kept and a portion is missing. The data hold 94,000 or so clones, with roughly 96% observed a single time. The material sequenced was naive CD4+ T cells sorted from blood. Every receptor here comes from a human donor in good health. Each CDR3 is given with its conserved first and last residue. Fields, in order: V gene, clone size, D gene, J gene, CDR3 DNA, CDR3 protein. D genes are given only for firm matches. For some rows the clone size is stated as once, few or many, or as a class when expanded; others skip it.

>TRBV1|once|NA|TRBJ2-7
TGCACCAGCAGCCAAATTTTCCGGACAGGGCGATACGAGCAGTACTTC
CTSSQIFRTGRYEQYF
>TRBV6-5|NA|NA|TRBJ1-4
TGTGCCAGCAGTGGGGACCTGAAAAATGAAAAACTGTTTTTT
CASSGDLKNEKLFF
>TRBV18|NA|TRBD1|TRBJ2-7
TGTGCCAGCTCCCCCGACAGGGGGCCTTACGAGCAGTACTTC
CASSPDRGPYEQYF
>TRBV2|NA|NA|TRBJ2-3
TGTGCCAGCAGTGACTGGCCCCCGGGGAATACGCAGTATTTT
CASSDWPPGNTQYF
>TRBV6-5|NA|TRBD1|TRBJ1-6
TGTGCCATCAGTCCAACAGGGGGTAATTCACCCCTCCACTTT
CAISPTGGNSPLHF
>TRBV21-1|NA|NA|TRBJ2-3
TGTGCCGGGAGCCAGGGGGCCGGAGATACGCAGTATTTT
CAGSQGAGDTQYF
>TRBV2|NA|NA|TRBJ2-2
TGTGCCAGCAAGGCCAAATGGGTCGTCGACAGCGGGGAGCTGTTTTTT
CASKAKWVVDSGELFF
>TRBV10-1|NA|NA|TRBJ1-1
TGCGCCAGCAGTCGGGGGATTGGCACTGAAGCTTTCTTT
CASSRGIGTEAFF
>TRBV4-2|NA|TRBD2|TRBJ2-3
TGTGCCAGCAGCCAATACCCGCGGGGGTCTAGCACAGATACGCAGTATTTT
CASSQYPRGSSTDTQYF
>TRBV6-5|NA|TRBD1|TRBJ1-6
TGTGCCAGCAGTTACTCAGGGGGCGAGGGTTCACCCCTCCACTTT
CASSYSGGEGSPLHF
>TRBV27|NA|NA|TRBJ1-2
TGTGCCAGCAGTTTATCAAGGGGGTGGGGCTACACCTTC
CASSLSRGWGYTF
>TRBV4-2|NA|NA|TRBJ2-1
TGTGCCAGCAGCCAAGGGGCCAATGAGCAGTTCTTC
CASSQGANEQFF
>TRBV19|NA|NA|TRBJ2-7
TGTGCCAGTCAGGACAGCCGTTACGAGCAGTACTTC
CASQDSRYEQYF
>TRBV19|NA|NA|TRBJ2-2
TGTGCCAGTAGTATACTTAGCTGGGGCATAGTCAGAGCCGGGGAGCTGTTTTTT
CASSILSWGIVRAGELFF
>TRBV6-5|NA|TRBD1|TRBJ2-7
TGTGCCAGCAGCAGGACAGGGTTCTACGAGCAGTACTTC
CASSRTGFYEQYF
>TRBV27|few|NA|TRBJ1-6
TGTGCCAGCAGTTTATCGATAGCACCCCTCCACTTT
CASSLSIAPLHF
>TRBV13|once|NA|TRBJ1-1
TGTGCCAGCAGCTTAGTGGGTTGGACATCCCACCCCCTAATTAACACTGAAGCTTTCTTT
CASSLVGWTSHPLINTEAFF
>TRBV5-8|NA|NA|TRBJ2-6
TGTGCCAGCAGCTCTAGGGGTCTGGGGGCCAACGTCCTGACTTTC
CASSSRGLGANVLTF
>TRBV11-2|NA|NA|TRBJ2-4
TGTGCCAGCAGCTTAGGGGGTGCTGAAGGTCTAGCCAAAAACATTCAGTACTTC
CASSLGGAEGLAKNIQYF
>TRBV4-3|once|NA|TRBJ2-2
TGCGCCAGCAGCCAAATCGGCACCGGGGAGCTGTTTTTT
CASSQIGTGELFF
>TRBV2|NA|TRBD1|TRBJ2-1
TGTGCCAGCAGTGTAAGGACAGGGGGCGGGGGGGTAGCCAATGAGCAGTTCTTC
CASSVRTGGGGVANEQFF
>TRBV28|NA|NA|TRBJ1-2
TGTGCCAGCAGGGACGGGGGGGATGGCTACACCTTC
CASRDGGDGYTF
>TRBV25-1|NA|NA|TRBJ1-4
TGTGCCAGCAGTGATATGGGGGCAAGGAGTGAAAAACTGTTTTTT
CASSDMGARSEKLFF
>TRBV9|NA|NA|TRBJ1-4
TGTGCCAGCAGCGTAGGACAGGCAAATACTAATGAAAAACTGTTTTTT
CASSVGQANTNEKLFF
>TRBV6-5|NA|TRBD2|TRBJ2-1
TGTGCCAGCAGTTACCGGACTAGCGGGGGGGCGGGTGAGCAGTTCTTC
CASSYRTSGGAGEQFF